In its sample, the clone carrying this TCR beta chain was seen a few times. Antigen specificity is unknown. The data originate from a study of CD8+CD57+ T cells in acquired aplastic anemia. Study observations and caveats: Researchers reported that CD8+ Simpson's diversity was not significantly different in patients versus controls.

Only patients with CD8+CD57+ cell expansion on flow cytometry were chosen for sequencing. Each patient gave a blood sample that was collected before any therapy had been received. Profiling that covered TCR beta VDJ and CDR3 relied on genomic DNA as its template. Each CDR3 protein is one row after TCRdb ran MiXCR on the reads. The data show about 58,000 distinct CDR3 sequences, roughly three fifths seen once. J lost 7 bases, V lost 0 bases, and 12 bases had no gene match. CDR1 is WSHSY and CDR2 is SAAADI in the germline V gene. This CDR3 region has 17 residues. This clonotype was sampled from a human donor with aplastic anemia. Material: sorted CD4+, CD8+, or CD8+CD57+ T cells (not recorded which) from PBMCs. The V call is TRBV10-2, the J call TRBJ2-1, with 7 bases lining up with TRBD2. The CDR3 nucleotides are TGCGCCAGCAGTGAGTCGGGTTGGCGGGGGATTGGGAATGAGCAGTTCTTC. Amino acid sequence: CASSESGWRGIGNEQFF.